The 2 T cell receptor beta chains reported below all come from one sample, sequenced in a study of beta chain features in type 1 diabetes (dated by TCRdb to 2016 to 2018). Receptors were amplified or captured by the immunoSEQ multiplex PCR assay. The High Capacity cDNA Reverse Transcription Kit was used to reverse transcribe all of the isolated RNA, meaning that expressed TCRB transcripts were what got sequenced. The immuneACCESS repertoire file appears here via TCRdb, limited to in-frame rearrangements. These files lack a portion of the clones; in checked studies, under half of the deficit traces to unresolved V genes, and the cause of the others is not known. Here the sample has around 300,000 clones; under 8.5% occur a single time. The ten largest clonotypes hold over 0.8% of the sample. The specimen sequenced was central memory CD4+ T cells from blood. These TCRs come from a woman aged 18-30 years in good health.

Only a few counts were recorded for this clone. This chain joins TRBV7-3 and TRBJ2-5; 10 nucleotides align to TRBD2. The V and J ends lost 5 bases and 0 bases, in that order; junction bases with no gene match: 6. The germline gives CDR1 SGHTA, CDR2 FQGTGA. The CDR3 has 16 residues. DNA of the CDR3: TGTGCCAGCAGCCGTGGGACTAGCGCCTACCAAGAGACCCAGTACTTC. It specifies CASSRGTSAYQETQYF.

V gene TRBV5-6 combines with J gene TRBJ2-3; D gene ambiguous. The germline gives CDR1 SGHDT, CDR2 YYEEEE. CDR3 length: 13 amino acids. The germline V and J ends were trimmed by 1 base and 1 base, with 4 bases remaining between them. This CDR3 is CASSLKGTDTQYF. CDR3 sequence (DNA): TGTGCCAGCAGCTTGAAGGGCACAGATACGCAGTATTTT.